The present T cell receptor beta chain was sequenced within a study of monozygotic twins with inflammatory bowel disease (dated 2019 in TCRdb). About the full investigation: The full study comprised around 30 monozygotic twin pairs: nine German pairs (four IBD-concordant, five IBD-discordant) and 19 IBD-discordant Danish pairs. Disease-associated traits were sought mainly through comparisons between IBD patients and their genetically identical healthy co-twins within discordant pairs. Each individual had, on average, about 151 000 unique TCRalpha sequences and 181 000 unique TCRbeta sequences available for analysis. Points the paper makes about the study in general: Because patients were on differing immunosuppressive treatments, the repertoires may have picked up extra background noise and inter-individual variability. Concordant and discordant twins showed no difference in repertoire similarity, possibly because of limited statistical power. No single strong signal or clonotype linked to IBD turned up in the results, so the idea that one exists was not supported. Compared with healthy twins, IBD patients had fewer clonotypes in common with other individuals, a difference most pronounced in patients showing signs of disease activity. The analysis was unable to tell apart different T cell subtypes. A decrease in TCRbeta repertoire diversity, as measured by inverse Simpson index, was observed in IBD patients compared with their healthy co-twins.

Library generation was performed with 5' RACE. The input for every TCR library was around 3,800 ng of total RNA. cDNA was synthesized with SMARTScribe reverse transcriptase in eight separate reactions per sample. During cDNA synthesis, unique molecular identifiers containing a 6-nucleotide sample barcode were introduced by template switching. TCRalpha and TCRbeta cDNA was amplified by two nested PCRs of around 15 and 9 cycles, with bead purification after each PCR. Before amplification, the cDNA was treated with uracil DNA-glycosylase and purified using the QIAquick PCR purification kit. The second PCR added Illumina TruSeq-compatible adapters along with sample-specific barcodes. TapeStation and Qubit were used to check library quality and concentration, and around 5.3 ng of each library was pooled. Sequencing of the pooled libraries was done on an Illumina HiSeq2500 single-index Rapid Run using custom sequencing primers and 2 x 100 bp reads. In the source study's methods: MiGEC version 1.2.6 was used for UMI-based consensus assembly to correct PCR and sequencing errors. MiXCR version 2.1.1 was used to carry out V(D)J alignment, clonotype assembly and CDR3 extraction. Normalisation of gene usage, clonotype sharing and MAIT/NKT TCR abundance was achieved by analysing the top 1000, 10 000 and 20 000 clonotypes per sample. Diversity was computed as the inverse Simpson index with the vegan R package after downsampling to 27 000 UMIs. Paired Mann-Whitney U tests were applied to discordant twin pairs, with Benjamini-Hochberg correction for multiple testing. Reprocessed by TCRdb, the reads give a single entry per CDR3 protein sequence, without DNA. It is TCRdb's table, rather than the study itself, that gives the V and J calls and clone size. The sample's own table lists about 380,000 distinct CDR3 sequences. The ten largest clones represent just over 2.5% of the sample.

From each donor, an approximately 2.4 ml peripheral blood sample was collected into PAXgene tubes and kept at -80 degrees C. Total RNA was isolated from whole blood with the PAXgene blood miRNA kit on an automated QIAcube, without T cell sorting. Deep TCRalpha and TCRbeta repertoire profiling with unique molecular barcoding was performed on peripheral blood of monozygotic twin pairs concordant or discordant for inflammatory bowel disease. Smoking habits were recorded for all twin pairs, and individuals were classified as current, former or never smokers. As concerns this clonotype: This clone's antigen is unknown.

The CDR3 sequence holds 16 residues, the cysteine and phenylalanine included. The nucleotide record is missing. Via the germline V gene, CDR1 is SGHAT and CDR2 FQNNGV. In this chain, TRBV11-2 is recombined with TRBJ2-5; the TCRdb D gene call, TRBD2, has no DNA to confirm it. Material for sequencing was blood. This receptor was taken from a human donor with ulcerative colitis or Crohn's disease, or a healthy co-twin of an affected twin (not recorded which). CDR3 region: CASSLDLARGGVSQYF.